One sample yielded the 7 T cell receptor beta chains listed below, sequenced in a study of human T cells and chemical hapten exposure. Time point indicated: pre-sensitization, week 0. Treatment denoted: therapeutic diphenylcyclopropenone sensitization with weekly scalp DPC. One entry per CDR3 protein, called by TCRdb with MiXCR from the RACE reads. Of tens of thousands of distinct CDR3 sequences in the sample, 12% to 15% are singletons; the top ten hold roughly 4.6%. The specimen was whole blood, collected in connection with sensitization to the hapten diphenylcyclopropenone (DPC). The receptors shown here come from a woman aged 45-65 years with alopecia areata. Some clones in this sample may be carry-over from other donors' samples.

This rearrangement joins TRBV7-2 to TRBJ2-1; TRBD2 aligns across 9 bases. The germline CDR1 and CDR2 sequences are SGHTA and FQGNSA. The CDR3 length is 14 residues. Trimming took 4 bases from V and 7 from J; bases not matched to a gene: 5. In DNA, the CDR3 is TGTGCCAGCAGCTGGGCTAGCGGGGTGAATGAGCAGTTCTTC. Its translation is CASSWASGVNEQFF.

This clonotype was observed a few times. V and J are TRBV11-2 and TRBJ2-5, with 8 bases matching TRBD2. V lost 5 bases, J lost 2 bases, and 10 bases stayed unmatched. From germline, CDR1 is SGHAT and CDR2 FQNNGV. CDR3 size: 16 residues. CDR3 loop: CASSKLTGTRQETQYF. CDR3 DNA: TGTGCCAGCAGCAAACTGACCGGGACTAGACAAGAGACCCAGTACTTC.

The sample holds a few counts of this clonotype. As DNA, the CDR3 is TGTGCCACCAGTAAGGAAATGACAGGGGTCAATGAGCAGTTCTTC. It is translated as CATSKEMTGVNEQFF. The chain recombines TRBV24-1 with TRBJ2-1; 8 bases map to TRBD1. V shed 6 bases and J 6 bases; nucleotides not matched to a gene: 9. CDR1 and CDR2 (germline): KGHDR, SFDVKD. The CDR3 totals 15 residues.

There are a few counts of this clonotype. The chain couples TRBV5-1 to TRBJ2-3; D not certain. This CDR3 contains 17 residues. Germline values: CDR1 SGHRS, CDR2 YFSETQ. Trimming pared 0 bases from V and 2 bases from J, leaving 16 bases between. The CDR3 loop reads CASSLDYGRPATDTQYF. For the CDR3, the DNA is TGCGCCAGCAGCTTGGACTATGGACGCCCGGCCACAGATACGCAGTATTTT.

This chain connects TRBV5-5 to TRBJ2-1, with TRBD2 matching 9 bases. The CDR3 spans 15 residues. V lost 3 bases, J lost 7 bases, and 8 bases stayed unmatched. Germline assignment: CDR1 SGHKS and CDR2 YYEKEE (reference sequence). CDR3 sequence reads: CASSSLAGVVNEQFF. For the CDR3, the DNA is TGTGCCAGCAGCTCATTAGCGGGAGTGGTAAATGAGCAGTTCTTC.

The table lists this clonotype with a few counts. The V call is TRBV29-1, the J call TRBJ1-2; D is uncertain. Germline V lookup: CDR1 SQVTM, CDR2 ANQGSEA. The CDR3 spans 8 residues. The germline V and J ends were trimmed by 7 bases and 7 bases, with 4 bases remaining between them. The CDR3: CSETGYTF. DNA for the CDR3: TGCAGCGAAACTGGCTACACCTTC. Filled out from reference TRBV29-1 and TRBJ1-2, the complete variable domain reads SAVISQKPSRDICQRGTSLTIQCQVDSQVTMMFWYRQQPGQSLTLIATANQGSEATYESGFVIDKFPISRPNLTFSTLTVSNMSPEDSSIYLCSETGYTFGSGTRLTVV.

The chain joins TRBV5-6 to TRBJ1-2; 7 bases agree with TRBD1. The CDR3 length is 15 residues. Germline trimming cut 5 bases from V and 8 bases from J; bases unmatched to any gene: 15. Germline loops: CDR1 SGHDT, CDR2 YYEEEE. CDR3 in amino acids: CASSDRQGFLRGYTF. The CDR3 DNA follows: TGTGCCAGCAGTGATAGACAGGGATTTCTAAGGGGCTACACCTTC.